The TCR beta chain described here comes from a study of blood T cell repertoires in COVID-19. Germline V gene lookup returns CDR1 LGHNA and CDR2 YSLEER. The CDR3 is made up of 14 amino acids. V gave up 4 bases and J gave up 1 base; unmatched junction bases: 2. The table came from immunoSEQ multiplex PCR; TCRdb's copy has only in-frame clones and leaves some out. In the table there are around 300,000 clones, 83% of which are singletons. Sequencing was performed on peripheral blood. The gene calls are TRBV4-3 and TRBJ1-1; 8 bases align to TRBD1. The source of this sequence is a woman aged 45-59 years who had recovered from COVID-19. The CDR3 nucleotides read TGCGCCAGCAGCCGCGGACAGGGGAACACTGAAGCTTTCTTT. As protein: CASSRGQGNTEAFF.